One sample yielded the 25 T cell receptor beta chains listed below, sequenced in a study of blood T cell repertoires in COVID-19. Profiled with immunoSEQ multiplex PCR; TCRdb holds only in-frame clones, not every one. The sample shows hundreds of thousands of clones, 70% to 90% of them seen only once. Sequencing was carried out using PBMCs or T cells enriched from blood (not recorded which). The receptors stem from a woman in her fifties or sixties who had recovered from COVID-19.

This chain connects TRBV28 to TRBJ2-3; 10 bases match TRBD2. Germline V lookup: CDR1 MDHEN, CDR2 SYDVKM. With 1 base clipped from V and 10 bases from J, the junction kept 2 bases outside the gene matches. CDR3 size: 13 residues. This CDR3 is CASSLSGTSAQYF. CDR3 DNA: TGTGCCAGCAGTTTATCCGGGACTAGCGCGCAGTATTTT.

This clone came up a few times. The chain combines TRBV5-1 with TRBJ1-1; a possible D gene is TRBD1 (5 bases). Trimming removed 1 base from V and 4 bases from J, with 11 bases in between. The CDR3 consists of 14 residues. Germline lookup yields CDR1 SGHRS and CDR2 YFSETQ. This chain's CDR3 is CASSLTGWGTEAFF. The CDR3 DNA reads as TGCGCCAGCAGCTTGACAGGATGGGGCACTGAAGCTTTCTTT.

The CDR3 region is CASSSFEEKLFF. The CDR3 DNA sequence: TGTGCCAGCAGCTCATTCGAGGAAAAACTGTTTTTT. The rearrangement uses TRBV28 and TRBJ1-4; D gene ambiguous. The V and J ends lost 6 bases and 8 bases respectively, with 10 bases between them. The germline V gene has CDR1 MDHEN and CDR2 SYDVKM. This CDR3 contains 12 residues.

This clone was seen once. This chain joins TRBV30 and TRBJ2-2, with a weak D call TRBD2 (6 bases). The CDR3 is 13 residues long. Germline V gene data show CDR1 as GTSNPN and CDR2 as SVGIG (reference sequence). Trimming took 4 bases from V and 5 from J, leaving 11 bases between them. CDR3 in DNA: TGTGCCTGGACCCCGGCGGGAACCGGGGAGCTGTTTTTT. This sequence encodes CAWTPAGTGELFF.

This clone has only one observation. The chain employs TRBV7-2 and TRBJ1-2; 10 bases fit TRBD1. The trim removed 5 bases at V and 8 bases at J, leaving 5 bases unmatched. Germline values: CDR1 SGHTA, CDR2 FQGNSA. The CDR3 is made up of 13 amino acids. CDR3 sequence: CASSRQGAGGYTF. CDR3 bases: TGTGCCAGCAGCCGACAGGGGGCAGGGGGCTACACCTTC.

A few counts support this clone. The chain uses TRBV30 and TRBJ1-3, with D maybe TRBD1 (6 bases). This CDR3 has 14 amino acids. V lost 4 bases and J lost 5, with 15 bases in between. Germline loops: CDR1 GTSNPN, CDR2 SVGIG (reference sequence). CDR3 loop: CAWMWGRGRNTIYF. CDR3 sequence (DNA): TGTGCCTGGATGTGGGGCAGGGGTCGAAACACCATATATTTT.

The chain has TRBV28 and TRBJ1-2; TRBD1 matches at 9 bases. This CDR3 spans 15 amino acids. With 6 bases clipped from V and 8 bases from J, the junction kept 13 bases outside the gene matches. Looked up from germline, CDR1 is MDHEN and CDR2 is SYDVKM. The DNA for the CDR3 is TGTGCCAGCAGCCTCCTCCATGGACAGGGGAGCGGCTACACCTTC. It codes for CASSLLHGQGSGYTF.

The rearrangement links TRBV2 to TRBJ2-7; no reliable D call. The V end lost 3 bases, the J end lost 5 bases, and 14 bases lay between the germline ends. The CDR3 spans 14 residues. CDR1 is SNHLY, CDR2 FYNNEI, per germline. The CDR3 DNA follows: TGTGCCAGCAGTGAGGTTGTCCTCGACAACGAGCAGTACTTC. Protein: CASSEVVLDNEQYF.

The rearrangement links TRBV28 to TRBJ1-2; no firm D call. V gave up 6 bases and J gave up 8 bases, with 13 bases separating them. Germline-derived CDR1 and CDR2 are MDHEN and SYDVKM. The CDR3 spans 12 residues. The CDR3 region is CASSPSLRGYTF. CDR3 coding DNA: TGTGCCAGCAGCCCCTCGCTACGAGGCTACACCTTC.

This chain joins TRBV6-1 and TRBJ2-1; weak D call: TRBD2 (6 bases). Deletions cut 4 bases from V and 3 bases from J, with 19 bases between. The CDR3 consists of 17 residues. Germline V gives CDR1 MNHNS, CDR2 SASEGT. The CDR3: CASSGLSRGAVYNEQFF. The CDR3 coding sequence is TGTGCCAGCAGTGGCCTATCGCGGGGAGCGGTCTACAATGAGCAGTTCTTC.

A word on this clone: Other DNA sequences of this sample code for an identical CDR3. The rearrangement uses TRBV3-1 (or the pseudogene TRBV3-2) and TRBJ2-7; no definite D call. Between the trimmed V and J ends, which lost 1 base and 3 bases, there was a span of 4 bases. Germline values: CDR1 LGHDT, CDR2 YNNKEL (reference sequence). This CDR3 contains 12 residues. Here the CDR3 DNA reads TGTGCCAGCAGCCAAGGCGGCTACGAGCAGTACTTC. Residues: CASSQGGYEQYF.

This chain links TRBV7-2 with TRBJ2-1; TRBD2 might be the D (6 bases). Trimming shortened V by 10 bases and J by 5 bases, and 21 bases separated the two germline ends. The CDR3 contains 15 residues. Germline V lookup: CDR1 SGHTA, CDR2 FQGNSA. The CDR3 nucleotides read TGTGCCATTACCTGGGGACTCGAACCTGACAATGAGCAGTTCTTC. Its translation is CAITWGLEPDNEQFF.

CDR3 in amino acids: CATSRAAGFSGANVLTF. The CDR3 bases are TGTGCCACCAGCAGAGCTGCAGGGTTCTCCGGGGCCAACGTCCTGACTTTC. The rearrangement uses TRBV15 and TRBJ2-6; possible D gene TRBD1, 5 bases. The CDR3 extends over 17 amino acids. The V end was cut by 1 base, the J end by 4 bases, with 14 bases between. The germline gives CDR1 LNHNV, CDR2 YYDKDF (reference sequence).

The CDR3 DNA reads as TGTGCCAGCAGCTCACCTAGCGGGGAAGAATACGAGCAGTACTTC. Amino acid sequence: CASSSPSGEEYEQYF. The rearrangement uses TRBV5-4 and TRBJ2-7, with TRBD2 identical over 9 bases. The V segment lost 3 bases and the J segment 4 bases; nucleotides outside the gene matches: 8. The CDR3 has 15 residues. The germline V gene encodes CDR1 SGHNT and CDR2 YYREEE (reference sequence).

CDR3 nucleotides: TGTGCCAGTGGTAGAACAGATACGCAGTATTTT. Translation gives CASGRTDTQYF. The chain carries TRBV4-2 and TRBJ2-3; D is undetermined. Germline CDR1 and CDR2: LGHNA and YNFKEQ. With 9 bases removed from V and 3 bases from J, the gap between germline ends came to 7 bases. CDR3 length: 11 residues.

This sequence joins TRBV2 and TRBJ1-5; D unclear. In germline, CDR1 is SNHLY, CDR2 FYNNEI. V lost 4 bases and J lost 9, with 13 bases in between. CDR3 size: 13 residues. CDR3 region: CASSGSGGRPQHF. CDR3 coding DNA: TGTGCCAGCAGTGGGAGTGGAGGGAGGCCCCAGCATTTT.

This chain joins TRBV5-1 and TRBJ2-5; possibly TRBD2 for D (5 bases). The CDR3 has 14 amino acids. The germline V gene has CDR1 SGHRS and CDR2 YFSETQ. Trimming took off 5 bases at V and 1 base at J, with 12 bases between the two ends. CDR3 coding DNA: TGCGCCAGCAGTTCGGACGGACTCCAAGAGACCCAGTACTTC. Translated, it gives CASSSDGLQETQYF.

This clone was counted only a few times. The V and J genes are TRBV4-3 and TRBJ1-2, with TRBD1 identical over 8 bases. J gave up 4 bases and V 5 bases, and 6 bases lay outside the gene matches. Germline CDR1 and CDR2: LGHNA and YSLEER. The CDR3 runs to 14 residues. The CDR3 bases are TGCGCCAGCAGCTTATCCGGGACAGGCTATGGCTACACCTTC. This codes for CASSLSGTGYGYTF.

This clone appeared a few times. This sequence joins TRBV11-2 and TRBJ2-5; TRBD1 agrees at 10 bases. This CDR3 contains 16 residues. J was trimmed by 0 bases and V by 5 bases; bases with no gene match: 6. The V gene's germline CDR1 is SGHAT and CDR2 FQNNGV. CDR3 region: CASSPRTGGYQETQYF. CDR3 nucleotides: TGTGCCAGCAGCCCCCGGACAGGGGGGTACCAAGAGACCCAGTACTTC.

Written as DNA, the CDR3 is TGTGCCAGCAGTACAAGGACAGCCCAAGAGACCCAGTACTTC. It specifies CASSTRTAQETQYF. The chain employs TRBV25-1 and TRBJ2-5; possibly TRBD1 for D (6 bases). V lost 5 bases to trimming and J lost 1 base, with 11 bases between them. The CDR3 contains 14 residues. Germline loops: CDR1 MGHDK, CDR2 SYGVNS.

CDR3 DNA: TGCGCCAGCAGCCGCGGACGGGAGAACACTGAAGCTTTCTTT. It specifies CASSRGRENTEAFF. V usage is TRBV5-1 and J usage is TRBJ1-1, with D unclear. Trimming cost V 4 bases and J 1 base, with 11 bases left between them. The CDR3 spans 14 residues. Germline V gene data show CDR1 as SGHRS and CDR2 as YFSETQ.

The V call is TRBV27, the J call TRBJ2-5; TRBD1 matches at 7 bases. The germline V gene encodes CDR1 MNHEY and CDR2 SMNVEV (reference sequence). The CDR3 length is 15 residues. With V trimmed by 4 bases and J by 5 bases, 10 bases remained unmatched. CDR3 sequence (DNA): TGTGCCAGCAGTTCCGGCCAGGGGGTGCGGGAGACCCAGTACTTC. Protein product: CASSSGQGVRETQYF.

This clone was detected only once. The CDR3 reads CASSLSGANYGYTF. In nucleotides, the CDR3 is TGTGCCAGCAGCTTATCAGGGGCTAACTATGGCTACACCTTC. V and J are TRBV7-9 and TRBJ1-2; tentatively, D is TRBD1 (6 bases). The CDR3 runs 14 residues. V gave up 2 bases and J gave up 0 bases, with 7 bases separating them. Germline CDR1 is SEHNR and CDR2 is FQNEAQ (reference sequence).

The rearrangement joins TRBV28 to TRBJ2-3; 12 bases fit TRBD2. The CDR3 spans 17 residues. CDR1 is MDHEN and CDR2 is SYDVKM in the germline V gene. V trimming: 7 bases; J trimming: 5 bases; junction bases outside the gene matches: 13. CDR3 bases: TGTGCCAGCACCTACGGGCTAGCGGGAGGGCCCAGAGATACGCAGTATTTT. Encoded protein: CASTYGLAGGPRDTQYF.

The chain employs TRBV2 and TRBJ1-1, with D uncertain. The CDR3 runs 15 residues. Trimming cost V 6 bases and J 1 base, with 15 bases left between them. Germline CDR1 is SNHLY and CDR2 is FYNNEI. DNA of the CDR3: TGTGCCAGCAGAGATACTAGGACGGCGAACACTGAAGCTTTCTTT. This codes for CASRDTRTANTEAFF.